This T cell receptor beta chain was identified in a study of blood T cell repertoires in COVID-19. Study as a whole: Some COVID-19 samples were acute and others convalescent; all came from the United States, Italy and Spain. In each case, the material was cDNA or gDNA derived from T cells, B-cell-depleted T cells, or PBMCs.

CDR1 and CDR2 from the germline V gene are SGHAT and FQNNGV. This CDR3 region has 16 residues. V lost 5 bases to trimming and J lost 6 bases; unmatched junction nucleotides: 9. Original handling: Reference gene primer amplification yielded estimated nucleated cell counts. Profiled with immunoSEQ multiplex PCR; TCRdb holds only in-frame clones, not every one. V, J and clone size reflect that table, while D and trimming were determined from the DNA. The sample consists of fewer than 300,000 clones, just over 90% of them appearing once. During active infection, Seattle patients enrolled and were then monitored through disease.

V usage is TRBV11-2 and J usage is TRBJ2-1; 11 bases are a match to TRBD1. The receptor was isolated from a woman aged 25 to 39 with COVID-19, enrolled during active disease. The sequencing sample was made of peripheral blood. CDR3 bases: TGTGCCAGCAGCCCCAGGACAGGGGGCGGGGTCAATGAGCAGTTCTTC. This translates into CASSPRTGGGVNEQFF.